This T cell receptor beta chain was captured by sequencing in a study of shared clonotypes between healthy human individuals. Here immunoSEQ multiplex PCR was the method, and the copy in TCRdb shows in-frame clones only, minus some. The table records 2 million to 2.5 million clones, approximately 95% of them present only once. The CDR3 is made up of 15 amino acids. V lost 5 bases and J 4 bases, leaving 14 bases between the germline ends. CDR1 and CDR2 from the germline V gene are SGHVS and FQNEAQ. Sequences were obtained from naive CD4+ T cells from PBMCs. Subset here: CD45RA+ positively selected. The chain recombines TRBV7-8 with TRBJ1-4; unclear D gene. The TCR sequence derives from a man younger than 30 in good health. Some clones in this sample may be carry-over from other donors' samples. The CDR3 here is CASSRSHGSNEKLFF. DNA of the CDR3: TGTGCCAGCAGCCGAAGTCATGGGAGTAATGAAAAACTGTTTTTT.